This T cell receptor (beta chain) was identified during a study of T cells in Graves' hyperthyroidism and ophthalmopathy. Overall study findings and caveats: Ophthalmopathy and stable hyperthyroidism were separated by a 13 V-J model.

Hyperthyroidism patients were newly diagnosed, had disease duration under 2 months, and were aged 18 to 65 years. Criteria for exclusion of patients were uncontrolled infection, other autoimmune disease, pregnancy or lactation. Clinical symptoms, serum thyroxine and TRAb, thyroid ultrasound and orbital computed tomography were used for the diagnoses. As regards this clonotype: Antigen: not known.

Germline assignment: CDR1 MNHEY and CDR2 SVGAGI. This CDR3 has 16 amino acids. V was pared by 5 bases and J by 5 bases, with 21 bases between. Amplification of TCR beta CDR3 regions was performed using RNA transcripts as template. During a first-round RT-PCR of the TCR CDR3, the HTBI primer set was used. TCRdb ran MiXCR on the multiplex PCR reads and lists one entry per CDR3 protein. The table has 450,000 to 700,000 distinct CDR3 sequences, more than 45% seen once; the top ten hold around 7.7%. J is TRBJ2-5 and V is TRBV6-5; D may be TRBD1 or TRBD2 (7 bases each). Sequencing used peripheral blood or thyroid tissue (not recorded which). The TCR comes from a woman under 30 with Graves' hyperthyroidism. The CDR3 sequence: CASSRQGGLLDETQYF. CDR3 nucleotides: TGTGCCAGCAGTCGACAGGGAGGGTTGTTGGACGAGACCCAGTACTTC.